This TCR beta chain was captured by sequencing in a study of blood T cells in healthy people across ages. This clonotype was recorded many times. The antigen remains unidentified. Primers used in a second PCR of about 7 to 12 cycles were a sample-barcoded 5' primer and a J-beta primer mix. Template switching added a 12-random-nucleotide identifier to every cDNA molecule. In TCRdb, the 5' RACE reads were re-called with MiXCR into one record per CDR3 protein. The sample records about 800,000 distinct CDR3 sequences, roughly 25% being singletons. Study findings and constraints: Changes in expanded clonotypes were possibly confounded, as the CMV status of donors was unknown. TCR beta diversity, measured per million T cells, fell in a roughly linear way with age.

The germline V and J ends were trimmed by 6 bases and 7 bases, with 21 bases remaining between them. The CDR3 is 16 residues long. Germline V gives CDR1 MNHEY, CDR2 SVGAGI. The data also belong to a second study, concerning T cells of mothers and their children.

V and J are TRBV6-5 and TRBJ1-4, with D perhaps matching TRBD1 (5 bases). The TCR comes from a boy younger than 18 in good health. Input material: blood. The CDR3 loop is CASSLHDSSRSEKLFF. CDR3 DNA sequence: TGTGCCAGCAGCCTACACGACAGCTCAAGAAGTGAAAAACTGTTTTTT.